This TCR beta chain was observed in a study of blood T cells in healthy people across ages. Broader study findings: Per million T cells, TCR beta diversity dropped about linearly as age rose.

With a J-beta primer mix and a sample-barcoded 5' primer, a second PCR ran 7 to 11 cycles. A template-switch adaptor with 12 random nucleotides tagged each cDNA molecule. From the 5' RACE reads, TCRdb called clonotypes with MiXCR, one entry per CDR3 protein. This table has about 1.7 million distinct CDR3 sequences, roughly 30% appearing once. This CDR3 has 15 residues. After removal of 6 bases from V and 4 bases from J, the junction contained 9 bases not matched to a gene. Germline CDR1 and CDR2: MDHEN and SYDVKM. As regards this clonotype: The antigen is not known.

The specimen sequenced was blood. This TCR derives from a woman in her 30s in good health. This sequence joins TRBV28 and TRBJ1-5; 7 bases map to TRBD1. The CDR3 spells CASSTKQGRNQPQHF. As DNA, the CDR3 is TGTGCCAGCAGCACAAAACAGGGGAGGAATCAGCCCCAGCATTTT.